This is a list of T cell receptor beta chains from one sample in a study of cytomegalovirus exposure and HLA in healthy donors. Assay used: immunoSEQ multiplex PCR; TCRdb lists only in-frame clones, some missing. This sample has under 90,000 clones, with approximately 70% found just once. Input material: PBMCs. The receptors here all came from a woman aged 45-65 years in good health and CMV-seropositive. The CDR3 runs from the conserved cysteine through the conserved F or W. D genes are given only for firm matches. A clone size is listed for some rows: how often the clone was seen (once, few, many), or a class if it is expanded.

CDR3nt	CDR3aa	d_gene	abundance	j_gene	v_gene
TGTGCCAGCAGTGAAGTTTCGGGGGTTCATGAAGCTTTCTTT	CASSEVSGVHEAFF	-	-	TRBJ1-1	TRBV2
TGTGCCAGCAGCTTAGCGGGAGGGCTCGACGAGCAGTACTTC	CASSLAGGLDEQYF	TRBD2	-	TRBJ2-7	TRBV7-3
TGTGCCAGCAGTCCGGACCGGGGAACGAGCGCAGATACGCAGTATTTT	CASSPDRGTSADTQYF	-	-	TRBJ2-3	TRBV28
TGTGCCAGCAGCTCGACAGGGTCGGCCTATGGCTACACCTTC	CASSSTGSAYGYTF	TRBD1	-	TRBJ1-2	TRBV7-2
TGCGCCAGCAGCTTGGCCGAGACGGGGAACACCGGGGAGCTGTTTTTT	CASSLAETGNTGELFF	-	-	TRBJ2-2	TRBV5-1
TGTGCCAGCAGCACATCCGGGACAGTTTATTATGGCTACACCTTC	CASSTSGTVYYGYTF	TRBD1	-	TRBJ1-2	TRBV7-8
TGTGCCAGCAGTTCGACAGTAAACTATGGCTACACCTTC	CASSSTVNYGYTF	-	-	TRBJ1-2	TRBV27
TGTGCCACCAGCAGAGATCGGTCCCTTATCCCTTGGTACAATGAGCAGTTCTTC	CATSRDRSLIPWYNEQFF	-	-	TRBJ2-1	TRBV15
TGCGCCAGCAGCTTCTCGGCTAGCGGTACGGAGACCCAGTACTTC	CASSFSASGTETQYF	TRBD2	-	TRBJ2-5	TRBV5-1
TGCGCCAGCAGCTTGTCACAGGGGTATAATTCACCCCTCCACTTT	CASSLSQGYNSPLHF	TRBD1	-	TRBJ1-6	TRBV5-1
TGTGCCAGCAGCCCGTACACAGTCTCAACTAATGAAAAACTGTTTTTT	CASSPYTVSTNEKLFF	-	-	TRBJ1-4	TRBV5-5
TGTGCCAGCAGAGGGGGGGATTCGGGGACCCAGTACTTC	CASRGGDSGTQYF	-	-	TRBJ2-5	TRBV25-1
TGTGCCAGCAGCAAGACTGTACTTCGATATCAGCCCCAGCATTTT	CASSKTVLRYQPQHF	-	-	TRBJ1-5	TRBV28
TGTGCCAGCAGCCCGGACAGTTCCTACAATGAGCAGTTCTTC	CASSPDSSYNEQFF	-	-	TRBJ2-1	TRBV7-9
TGCGCCAGCAGCCGTACCGGGACTAGCTCCAATGAGCAGTTCTTC	CASSRTGTSSNEQFF	TRBD2	-	TRBJ2-1	TRBV4-1
TGTGCCAGCAGCTTAGGAGGGTTTTTATATGGCTACACCTTC	CASSLGGFLYGYTF	-	-	TRBJ1-2	TRBV7-8
TGCGCCAGCAGTCAATCCCCGGGACAGGGGTGGCATGAGCAGTTCTTC	CASSQSPGQGWHEQFF	TRBD1	-	TRBJ2-1	TRBV23-1
TGTGCCAGCAGCTGGGGACAGGGGAACACCGGGGAGCTGTTTTTT	CASSWGQGNTGELFF	TRBD1	few	TRBJ2-2	TRBV7-9
TGTGCCAGCAGCTCCGGGACTAGCGAAAACTACGAGCAGTACTTC	CASSSGTSENYEQYF	TRBD2	once	TRBJ2-7	TRBV7-2